This is a list of T cell receptor beta chains from one sample in a study of T cells after somatic rescue of genetic block. The data were produced by immunoSEQ multiplex PCR, yet TCRdb's version contains in-frame clones alone and is incomplete. Among tens of thousands of clones listed, roughly 90% were seen once. Material: peripheral blood mononuclear cells (PBMCs). The receptors originated from a man younger than 45. The CDR3 runs from the conserved cysteine through the conserved F or W. The order of the fields is J gene, D gene, V gene, clone size, CDR3 length, CDR3 DNA, CDR3 protein. The D gene is left open where the match is weak. Not every row has a clone size; where given, it reads once, few, many or a size class.

TRBJ1-1,.,TRBV4-1,.,14,TGCGCCAGCAGCCACAGGGAGGGGAGCACTGAAGCTTTCTTT,CASSHREGSTEAFF
TRBJ2-7,.,TRBV4-3,.,14,TGCGCCAGCAGCCAAGATTGGGCTGCCTACGAGCAGTACTTC,CASSQDWAAYEQYF
TRBJ1-3,.,TRBV4-1,.,16,TGCGCCAGCAGCCAAGAACCCGGTCTCAGGGGAGACACCATATATTTT,CASSQEPGLRGDTIYF
TRBJ2-1,TRBD1,TRBV18,.,13,TGTGCCAGTCGCCGGGGACAGGGCAATGAGCAGTTCTTC,CASRRGQGNEQFF
TRBJ1-6,.,TRBV2,.,15,TGTGCCAGCAGCCAAAAAGGGGTTATTGGGTCACCCCTCCACTTT,CASSQKGVIGSPLHF
TRBJ2-3,.,TRBV9,.,14,TGTGCCAGCAGCGTAGCTCGGGAGACAGATACGCAGTATTTT,CASSVARETDTQYF
TRBJ2-3,.,TRBV7-3,.,14,TGTGCCAGCAGCCTGACTAGATACACAGATACGCAGTATTTT,CASSLTRYTDTQYF
TRBJ2-7,.,TRBV10-1,.,14,TGCGCCAGCAGTGAGCGTGAGACTAGGGGCGAGCAGTACTTC,CASSERETRGEQYF
TRBJ2-4,TRBD2,TRBV28,.,14,TGTGCCAGCACCCCGGCGGGGGACAAAAACATTCAGTACTTC,CASTPAGDKNIQYF
TRBJ2-7,TRBD1,TRBV18,.,15,TGTGCCAGCTCACCCCGGGACAGGGATACCTACGAGCAGTACTTC,CASSPRDRDTYEQYF
TRBJ2-1,.,TRBV21-1,.,16,TGTGCCAGCAGCAAAGCAAGGACTAGCGGGTTTAATGAGCAGTTCTTC,CASSKARTSGFNEQFF
TRBJ1-5,TRBD1,TRBV19,few,13,TGTGCCCGACAGGGGTGTTGTAATCAGCCCCAGCATTTT,CARQGCCNQPQHF
TRBJ2-7,.,TRBV27,.,17,TGTGCCAGCAGTTTGCAGGACCCGAGGTTCGGGACCTACGAGCAGTACTTC,CASSLQDPRFGTYEQYF
TRBJ2-1,TRBD2,TRBV10-3,.,15,TGTGCCATCAGTGATCCCCTAGCGGGAATTGGTGAGCAGTTCTTC,CAISDPLAGIGEQFF
TRBJ1-4,.,TRBV10-3,.,13,TGTGCCATCTCTGGAGGGGTCGGTGAAAAACTGTTTTTT,CAISGGVGEKLFF